The 16 T cell receptor beta chains reported below all come from one sample, sequenced in a study of blood T cell repertoires in COVID-19. Method: immunoSEQ multiplex PCR; TCRdb's copy keeps in-frame clones and lacks some. The sample contains some 80,000 clones, 84% of which appear only once. Sequenced material: peripheral blood. The receptors shown here come from a woman aged 45-65 years with acute or convalescent COVID-19.

The gene calls are TRBV6-2 or TRBV6-3 and TRBJ1-1; 7 bases match TRBD1. V trimming: 6 bases; J trimming: 3 bases; junction bases outside the gene matches: 10. Germline-derived CDR1 and CDR2 are MNHEY and SVGEGT. There are 15 residues in the CDR3. CDR3 DNA: TGTGCCAGCAGCCAATATATAGACAGGGACACTGAAGCTTTCTTT. This gives the protein CASSQYIDRDTEAFF.

The chain uses TRBV10-3 and TRBJ1-2, with D perhaps matching TRBD1 (5 bases). CDR3 length: 13 amino acids. Trimming cost V 3 bases and J 3 bases, with 8 bases left between them. Germline V gene lookup returns CDR1 ENHRY and CDR2 SYGVKD. CDR3: CAISDRGYYGYTF. CDR3 coding DNA: TGTGCCATCAGTGATAGGGGATACTATGGCTACACCTTC.

V usage is TRBV2 and J usage is TRBJ1-2, with a weak D call TRBD1 (6 bases). Trimming took off 4 bases at V and 8 bases at J, with 14 bases between the two ends. CDR3 size: 13 residues. CDR1 and CDR2 from the germline V gene are SNHLY and FYNNEI. In nucleotides, the CDR3 is TGTGCCAGCAGTGTCGGCAGGGGCGGCGGCTACACCTTC. It specifies CASSVGRGGGYTF.

The chain couples TRBV6-2 or TRBV6-3 to TRBJ2-4; TRBD2 is a possible D gene (5 bases). This CDR3 comprises 16 residues. CDR1 is MNHEY, CDR2 SVGEGT, per germline. V lost 2 bases to trimming and J lost 2 bases, with 13 bases between them. CDR3 in amino acids: CASSYQASWPKNIQYF. For the CDR3, the DNA is TGTGCCAGCAGTTACCAGGCTAGCTGGCCCAAAAACATTCAGTACTTC.

This clone was detected once. The chain links TRBV10-3 to TRBJ2-7; D is possibly TRBD2 (5 bases). V was pared by 10 bases and J by 1 base, with 14 bases between. The germline V gene has CDR1 ENHRY and CDR2 SYGVKD. The CDR3 length is 13 residues. Here the CDR3 DNA reads TGTGCCACTTTCGACGGGAAGTCCTACGAGCAGTACTTC. Amino acids: CATFDGKSYEQYF.

This chain links TRBV11-2 with TRBJ2-4, with D possibly being TRBD2 (6 bases). The germline V gene encodes CDR1 SGHAT and CDR2 FQNNGV. The CDR3 spans 18 residues. The V end was cut by 1 base, the J end by 0 bases, with 16 bases between. The CDR3 DNA is TGTGCCAGCAGCTTAGCTCTGTCCGGGGGAGTAGCCAAAAACATTCAGTACTTC. Protein product: CASSLALSGGVAKNIQYF.

J is TRBJ1-5 and V is TRBV15; no reliable D call. Germline CDR1 reads LNHNV; CDR2 reads YYDKDF (reference sequence). The CDR3 runs 14 residues. V gave up 1 base and J gave up 5 bases, with 9 bases separating them. For the CDR3, the DNA is TGTGCCACCAGCAGAGGGGCTTCAGATCAGCCCCAGCATTTT. This sequence encodes CATSRGASDQPQHF.

CDR3 sequence: CASSLFIGGGAETQYF. The CDR3 coding sequence is TGTGCCAGCAGCCTTTTTATAGGCGGGGGGGCGGAGACCCAGTACTTC. The rearrangement joins TRBV5-6 to TRBJ2-5; 9 bases match TRBD2. V shed 4 bases, J shed 5 bases, and the junction held 12 bases outside the gene matches. Germline lookup yields CDR1 SGHDT and CDR2 YYEEEE. There are 16 residues in the CDR3.

The chain combines TRBV5-4 with TRBJ1-2; D possibly corresponds to TRBD1 (6 bases). V lost 3 bases and J lost 8, with 20 bases in between. The CDR3 is made up of 15 amino acids. Germline V lookup: CDR1 SGHNT, CDR2 YYREEE (reference sequence). The CDR3 sequence: CASSSATGKGSGYTF. In DNA, the CDR3 is TGTGCCAGCAGCTCCGCGACAGGAAAGGGCTCAGGCTACACCTTC.

A single count supports this clone. The chain couples TRBV5-1 to TRBJ2-1, with TRBD2 identical over 11 bases. Germline V gives CDR1 SGHRS, CDR2 YFSETQ. This CDR3 spans 16 amino acids. The V and J ends lost 4 bases and 5 bases, in that order; junction bases with no gene match: 8. As DNA, the CDR3 is TGCGCCAGCAGCCTAACCTTAGCGGGAGGGAACAATGAGCAGTTCTTC. Residues: CASSLTLAGGNNEQFF.

The rearrangement uses TRBV29-1 and TRBJ2-3; no reliable D call. The ends were cut back, 5 bases at V and 2 bases at J, with 11 bases in the middle. Germline CDR1 is SQVTM and CDR2 is ANQGSEA. The CDR3 runs 13 residues. The CDR3 DNA reads as TGCAGCGTTAGAGCCGCAAACACAGATACGCAGTATTTT. Protein sequence: CSVRAANTDTQYF.

The gene calls are TRBV18 and TRBJ2-7; 7 nucleotides agree with TRBD1. The CDR3 consists of 13 residues. The V gene end was trimmed by 6 bases and the J gene end by 3 bases; junction bases not matched to a gene: 5. Germline CDR1 and CDR2: KGHSH and LQKENI. The CDR3 nucleotides read TGTGCCAGCTCTCGGGACAGCCTCTACGAGCAGTACTTC. This translates into CASSRDSLYEQYF.

The V and J genes are TRBV30 and TRBJ2-7; D remains ambiguous. The V gene lost 2 bases and the J gene lost 5 bases, with 10 bases spanning the gap. Germline CDR1 and CDR2: GTSNPN and SVGIG (reference sequence). The CDR3 is made up of 12 amino acids. The CDR3 DNA follows: TGTGCCTGGAGTCTCTCAGGTGACGAGCAGTACTTC. Its translation is CAWSLSGDEQYF.

The rearrangement joins TRBV7-9 to TRBJ2-7, with 10 bases that match TRBD2. The germline CDR1 and CDR2 sequences are SEHNR and FQNEAQ (reference sequence). The CDR3 consists of 15 residues. J was trimmed by 5 bases and V by 1 base; bases with no gene match: 5. The CDR3 protein is CASSLGSGRGNEQYF. Here the CDR3 DNA reads TGTGCCAGCAGCTTAGGGAGCGGGAGGGGGAACGAGCAGTACTTC.

The gene calls are TRBV3-1 (or the pseudogene TRBV3-2) and TRBJ1-5, with 10 bases matching TRBD1. The germline V gene has CDR1 LGHDT and CDR2 YNNKEL (reference sequence). Unmatched junction bases numbered 14, after V lost 4 bases and J lost 2 bases. The CDR3 spans 19 residues. CDR3 loop: CASSRKRGTGEGCNQPQHF. CDR3 in DNA: TGTGCCAGCAGCCGCAAAAGGGGGACAGGGGAGGGGTGCAATCAGCCCCAGCATTTT.

The V and J genes are TRBV7-3 and TRBJ2-1; D might be TRBD2 (5 bases). Trimming left V 1 base short and J 2 bases short, with 9 bases between. The CDR3 runs 15 residues. Germline lookup yields CDR1 SGHTA and CDR2 FQGTGA. In nucleotides, the CDR3 is TGTGCCAGCAGCTTAAACGGGAATGCCTACAATGAGCAGTTCTTC. The encoded protein is CASSLNGNAYNEQFF.